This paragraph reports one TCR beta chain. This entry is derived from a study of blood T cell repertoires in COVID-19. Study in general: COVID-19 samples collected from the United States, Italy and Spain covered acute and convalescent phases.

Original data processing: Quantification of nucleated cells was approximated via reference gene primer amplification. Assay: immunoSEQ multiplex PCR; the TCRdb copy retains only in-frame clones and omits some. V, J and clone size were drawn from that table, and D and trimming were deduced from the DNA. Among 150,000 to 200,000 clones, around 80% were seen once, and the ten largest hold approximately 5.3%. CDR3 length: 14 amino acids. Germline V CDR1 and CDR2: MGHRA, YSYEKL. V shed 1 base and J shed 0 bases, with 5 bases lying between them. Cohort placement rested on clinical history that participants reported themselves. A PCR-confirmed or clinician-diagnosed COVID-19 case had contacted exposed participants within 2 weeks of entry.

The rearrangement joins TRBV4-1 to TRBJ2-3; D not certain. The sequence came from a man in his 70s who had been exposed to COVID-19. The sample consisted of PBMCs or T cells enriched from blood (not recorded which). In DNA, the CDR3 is TGCGCCAGCAGCCAAGCTCTAAGCACAGATACGCAGTATTTT. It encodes CASSQALSTDTQYF.